The 10 T cell receptor delta chains listed next were all sequenced from one sample in a study of gamma-delta T cells after stem cell transplantation (dated by TCRdb to about 2016). The library was prepared using RT-PCR. This sample was sequenced with an Illumina MiSeq. TCRdb called clones from the public reads with CATT, and repeated DNA sequences were later combined into one row. In this sample the table shows fewer than 2,000 delta-chain clones, approximately 30% of which occur a single time. The ten most abundant clones make up roughly 18% of the sample. The sequenced sample consisted of gamma-delta T cells. The origin of the receptors is a human donor. It is not recorded whose cells these are; they may come from a transplant donor.

Of note for this clone: This sequence may be a read error, since a much larger clone differs from it by one base. The same CDR3 arises from other DNA sequences in this sample as well. The chain recombines TRDV2 with TRDJ1, with 10 nucleotides matching TRDD3. V dropped 4 bases and J dropped 6; count of bases not matched to a gene: 19. CDR3 size: 18 residues. Germline V lookup: CDR1 GEAIGNYY, CDR2 EKD. The CDR3 region is CACESLYGSGGYVNKLIF. Here the CDR3 DNA reads TGTGCCTGTGAGTCCCTGTATGGATCCGGGGGATACGTCAATAAACTCATCTTT.

This clone was seen a handful of times. The gene calls are TRDV2 and TRDJ1, with 7 bases fitting TRDD3. Germline CDR1 GEAIGNYY, CDR2 EKD. CDR3 length equals 23 residues. With 0 bases clipped from V and 4 bases from J, the junction kept 31 bases outside the gene matches. CDR3 residues: CACDTVKSLGPGGSGRDVDKLIF. In nucleotides, the CDR3 is TGTGCCTGTGACACCGTGAAGTCCCTCGGTCCTGGGGGCTCGGGCCGGGACGTCGATAAACTCATCTTT.

A remark on this clone: Just one base apart from a much larger clone, this may be a read error. The CDR3: CACDTLGDTHYTDKLIF. The CDR3 DNA reads TGTGCCTGTGACACTCTGGGGGATACGCATTACACCGATAAACTCATCTTT. The chain employs TRDV2 and TRDJ1; 12 nucleotides agree with TRDD3. Germline CDR1 is GEAIGNYY and CDR2 is EKD. There are 17 residues in the CDR3. V lost 1 base to trimming and J lost 0 bases; unmatched junction nucleotides: 5.

As regards this clone: This may be a read error: a much more frequent sequence differs by one nucleotide. The sample holds other DNA sequences that translate to the same CDR3. The chain has TRDV2 and TRDJ3, with 8 bases aligning to TRDD3. The V and J ends lost 1 base and 0 bases, in that order; junction bases with no gene match: 10. The V gene's germline CDR1 is GEAIGNYY and CDR2 EKD. There are 20 residues in the CDR3. The CDR3 protein is CACDTGGITGSSWDTRQMFF. The DNA of the CDR3 is TGTGCCTGTGACACAGGGGGGATAACGGGGAGCTCCTGGGACACCCGACAGATGTTTTTC.

Details on this clone: A far larger clone is only one base removed, so a read error is likely. CDR3 in amino acids: CACATVVGDKAPGDTRQMFF. The CDR3 bases are TGTGCCTGTGCCACCGTGGTGGGGGATAAGGCGCCTGGGGACACCCGACAGATGTTTTTC. The chain uses TRDV2 and TRDJ3, with 9 nucleotides matching TRDD3. This CDR3 has 20 amino acids. In germline, CDR1 is GEAIGNYY, CDR2 EKD.

The chain employs TRDV2 and TRDJ1; the D gene is possibly TRDD3 (5 bases). The CDR3 runs to 16 residues. The germline CDR1 and CDR2 sequences are GEAIGNYY and EKD. Trimming removed 0 bases at V and 11 bases at J, with 24 bases between. In DNA, the CDR3 is TGTGCCTGTGACACCGTGGTTTCGGGGGTAGAGATGAGTCTCATCTTT. Protein product: CACDTVVSGVEMSLIF.

As for this clone: A far larger clone is only one base removed, so a read error is likely. Other DNA sequences in the same sample also yield this CDR3. The V and J genes are TRDV2 and TRDJ1, with D tentatively TRDD3 (5 bases). CDR3 size: 18 residues. V gave up 4 bases and J gave up 1 base, with 24 bases separating them. The V gene's germline CDR1 is GEAIGNYY and CDR2 EKD. The CDR3 sequence: CACDTVPSGVPFTDKLIF. Written as DNA, the CDR3 is TGTGCCTGTGATACCGTGCCTAGTGGGGTTCCATTCACCGATAAACTCATCTTT.

This clone was observed a few times. The chain combines TRDV2 with TRDJ1; TRDD3 agrees at 7 bases. Germline V gives CDR1 GEAIGNYY, CDR2 EKD. The trim removed 0 bases at V and 3 bases at J, leaving 12 bases unmatched. CDR3 length: 17 amino acids. The CDR3 region has the DNA TGTGCCTGTGACACCGTAACTGGGGCCCCAAGGGCCGATAAACTCATCTTT. Residues: CACDTVTGAPRADKLIF.

There are a few counts of this clone. This clone may be a read error of a much larger clone one base away. The V call is TRDV2, the J call TRDJ1; 8 nucleotides line up with TRDD3. CDR3 size: 20 residues. Germline-derived CDR1 and CDR2 are GEAIGNYY and EKD. J was trimmed by 0 bases and V by 1 base; bases with no gene match: 18. Here the CDR3 DNA reads TGTGCCTGTGACACGATTACTGGGGGCCAATCCGACTCCTACACCGATAAACTCATCTTT. It codes for CACDTITGGQSDSYTDKLIF.

The chain couples TRDV1 to TRDJ3; 9 nucleotides agree with TRDD3. This CDR3 has 28 residues. Germline V gene lookup returns CDR1 TSWWSYY and CDR2 QGS. With V trimmed by 1 base and J by 0 bases, 31 bases remained unmatched. The CDR3 sequence: CALGEPPAFLGSPSNWGSSSWDTRQMFF. The CDR3 coding sequence is TGTGCTCTTGGGGAACCGCCCGCCTTCCTTGGATCCCCCTCCAACTGGGGGAGCAGCTCCTGGGACACCCGACAGATGTTTTTC.